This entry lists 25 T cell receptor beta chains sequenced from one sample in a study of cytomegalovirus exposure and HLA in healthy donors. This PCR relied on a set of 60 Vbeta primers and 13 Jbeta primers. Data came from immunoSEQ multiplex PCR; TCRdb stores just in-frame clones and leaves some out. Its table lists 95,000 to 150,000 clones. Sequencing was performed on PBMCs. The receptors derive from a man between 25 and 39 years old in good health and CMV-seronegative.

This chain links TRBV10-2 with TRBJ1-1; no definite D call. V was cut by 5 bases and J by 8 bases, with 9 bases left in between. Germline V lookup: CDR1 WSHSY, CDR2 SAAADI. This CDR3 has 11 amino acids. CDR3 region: CASSLSQEAFF. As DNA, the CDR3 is TGCGCCAGCAGTTTGAGCCAAGAAGCTTTCTTT.

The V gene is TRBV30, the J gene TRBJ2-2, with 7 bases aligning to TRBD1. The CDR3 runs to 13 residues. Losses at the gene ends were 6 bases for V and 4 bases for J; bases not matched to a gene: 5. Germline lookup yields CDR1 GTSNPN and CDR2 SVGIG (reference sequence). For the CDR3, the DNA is TGTGCCTGCCTTACAGGGGCCACCGGGGAGCTGTTTTTT. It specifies CACLTGATGELFF. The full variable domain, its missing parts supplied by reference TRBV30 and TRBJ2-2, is SQTIHQWPATLVQPVGSPLSLECTVEGTSNPNLYWYRQAAGRGLQLLFYSVGIGQISSEVPQNLSASRPQDRQFILSSKKLLLSDSGFYLCACLTGATGELFFGEGSRLTVL.

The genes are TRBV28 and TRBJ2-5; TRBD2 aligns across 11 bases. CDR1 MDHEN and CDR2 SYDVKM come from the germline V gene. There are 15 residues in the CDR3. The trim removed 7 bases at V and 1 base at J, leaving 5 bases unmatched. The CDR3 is CASTISGRVQETQYF. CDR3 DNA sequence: TGTGCCAGCACTATTAGCGGGAGGGTCCAAGAGACCCAGTACTTC.

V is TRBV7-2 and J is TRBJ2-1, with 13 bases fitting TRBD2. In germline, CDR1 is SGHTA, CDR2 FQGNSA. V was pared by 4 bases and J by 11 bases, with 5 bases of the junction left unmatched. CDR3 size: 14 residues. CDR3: CASSSGTSGIQQFF. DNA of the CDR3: TGTGCCAGCAGCTCAGGGACTAGCGGGATACAGCAGTTCTTC.

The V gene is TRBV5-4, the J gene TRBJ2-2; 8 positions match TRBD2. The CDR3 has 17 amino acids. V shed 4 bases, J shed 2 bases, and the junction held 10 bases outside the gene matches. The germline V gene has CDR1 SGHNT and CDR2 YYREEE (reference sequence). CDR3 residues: CASSGGPSGGNTGELFF. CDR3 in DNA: TGTGCCAGCAGCGGCGGGCCCAGCGGGGGAAACACCGGGGAGCTGTTTTTT.

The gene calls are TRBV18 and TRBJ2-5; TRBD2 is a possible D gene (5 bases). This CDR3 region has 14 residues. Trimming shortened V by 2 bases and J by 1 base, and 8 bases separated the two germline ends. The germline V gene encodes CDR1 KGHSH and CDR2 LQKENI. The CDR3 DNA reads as TGTGCCAGCTCACCAACGCTAGCCCAAGAGACCCAGTACTTC. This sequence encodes CASSPTLAQETQYF.

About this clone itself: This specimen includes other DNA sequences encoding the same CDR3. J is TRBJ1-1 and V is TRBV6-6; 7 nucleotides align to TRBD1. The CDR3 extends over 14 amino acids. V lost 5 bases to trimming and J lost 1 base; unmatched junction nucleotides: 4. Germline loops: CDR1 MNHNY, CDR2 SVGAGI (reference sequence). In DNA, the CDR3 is TGTGCCAGCAGTGTGACAGGGCAGAACACTGAAGCTTTCTTT. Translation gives CASSVTGQNTEAFF.

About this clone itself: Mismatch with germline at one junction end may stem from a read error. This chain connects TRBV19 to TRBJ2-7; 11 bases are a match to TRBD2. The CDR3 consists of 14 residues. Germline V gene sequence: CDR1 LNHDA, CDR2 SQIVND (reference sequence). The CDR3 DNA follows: TGTGCCAGTAACCTAGCGGGAGGCCCCTATGAGCAGTACTTC. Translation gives CASNLAGGPYEQYF. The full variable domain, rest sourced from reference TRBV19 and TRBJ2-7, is DGGITQSPKYLFRKEGQNVTLSCEQNLNHDAMYWYRQDPGQGLRLIYYSQIVNDFQKGDIAEGYSVSREKKESFPLTVTSAQKNPTAFYLCASNLAGGPYEQYFGPGTRLTVT.

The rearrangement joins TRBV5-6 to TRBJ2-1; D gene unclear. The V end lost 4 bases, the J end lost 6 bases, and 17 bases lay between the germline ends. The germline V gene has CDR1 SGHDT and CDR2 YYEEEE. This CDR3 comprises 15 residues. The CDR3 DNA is TGTGCCAGCAGCACTCGTGCGGAGTATGTCAATGAGCAGTTCTTC. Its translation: CASSTRAEYVNEQFF.

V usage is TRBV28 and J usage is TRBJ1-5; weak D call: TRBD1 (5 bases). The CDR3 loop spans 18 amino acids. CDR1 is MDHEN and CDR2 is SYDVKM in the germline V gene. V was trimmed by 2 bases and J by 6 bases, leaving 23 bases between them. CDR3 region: CASSLKPGWEGIGQPQHF. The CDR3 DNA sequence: TGTGCCAGCAGTTTAAAGCCGGGTTGGGAGGGGATCGGTCAGCCCCAGCATTTT.

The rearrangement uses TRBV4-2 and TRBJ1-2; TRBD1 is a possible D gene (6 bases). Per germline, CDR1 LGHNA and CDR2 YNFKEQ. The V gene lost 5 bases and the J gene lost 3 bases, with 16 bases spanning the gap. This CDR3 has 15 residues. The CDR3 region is CASSSPRTDDYGYTF. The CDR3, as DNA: TGTGCCAGCAGCTCTCCCCGGACAGACGACTATGGCTACACCTTC.

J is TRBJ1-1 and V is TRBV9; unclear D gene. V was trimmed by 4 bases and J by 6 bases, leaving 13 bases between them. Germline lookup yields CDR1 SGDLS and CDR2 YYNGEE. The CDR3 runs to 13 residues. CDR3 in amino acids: CASSFSTSSEAFF. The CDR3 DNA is TGTGCCAGCAGCTTCTCAACCAGTTCTGAAGCTTTCTTT.

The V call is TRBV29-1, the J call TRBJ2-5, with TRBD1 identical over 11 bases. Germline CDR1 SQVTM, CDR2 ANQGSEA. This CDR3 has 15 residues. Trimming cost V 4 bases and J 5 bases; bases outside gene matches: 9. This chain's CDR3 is CSVAPDRGQGETQYF. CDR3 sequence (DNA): TGCAGCGTTGCCCCGGACAGGGGGCAGGGGGAGACCCAGTACTTC.

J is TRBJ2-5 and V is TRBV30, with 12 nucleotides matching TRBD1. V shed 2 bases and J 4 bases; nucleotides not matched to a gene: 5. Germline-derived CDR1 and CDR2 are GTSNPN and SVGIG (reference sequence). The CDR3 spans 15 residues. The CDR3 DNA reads TGTGCCTGGAGTAACGGGGACAGGGGGCGAGAGACCCAGTACTTC. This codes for CAWSNGDRGRETQYF. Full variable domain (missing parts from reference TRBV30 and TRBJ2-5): SQTIHQWPATLVQPVGSPLSLECTVEGTSNPNLYWYRQAAGRGLQLLFYSVGIGQISSEVPQNLSASRPQDRQFILSSKKLLLSDSGFYLCAWSNGDRGRETQYFGPGTRLLVL.

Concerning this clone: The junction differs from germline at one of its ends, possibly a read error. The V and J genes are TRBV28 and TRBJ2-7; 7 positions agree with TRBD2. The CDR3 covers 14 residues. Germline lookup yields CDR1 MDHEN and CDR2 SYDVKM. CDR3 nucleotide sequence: TGTGCCAGCAGTTTGCCGGCTAGCGGCTACAAGCAGTACTTC. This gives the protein CASSLPASGYKQYF. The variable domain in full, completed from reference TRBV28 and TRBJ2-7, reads DVKVTQSSRYLVKRTGEKVFLECVQDMDHENMFWYRQDPGLGLRLIYFSYDVKMKEKGDIPEGYSVSREKKERFSLILESASTNQTSMYLCASSLPASGYKQYFGPGTRLTVT.

Here the CDR3 DNA reads TGCGCCAGCAGCTTGCGGTGGAACACTGAAGCTTTCTTT. Translating it yields CASSLRWNTEAFF. This chain connects TRBV5-1 to TRBJ1-1; no definite D call. CDR3 size: 13 residues. The ends were cut back, 1 base at V and 1 base at J, with 5 bases in the middle. CDR1 and CDR2 (germline): SGHRS, YFSETQ.

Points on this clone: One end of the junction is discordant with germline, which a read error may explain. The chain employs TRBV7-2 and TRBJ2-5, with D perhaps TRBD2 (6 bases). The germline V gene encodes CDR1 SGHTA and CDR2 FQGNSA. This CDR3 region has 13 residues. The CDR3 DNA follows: TGTGCCAGCAGCTCGGGGGTTGAAGAGGCCCAGTACTTC. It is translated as CASSSGVEEAQYF.

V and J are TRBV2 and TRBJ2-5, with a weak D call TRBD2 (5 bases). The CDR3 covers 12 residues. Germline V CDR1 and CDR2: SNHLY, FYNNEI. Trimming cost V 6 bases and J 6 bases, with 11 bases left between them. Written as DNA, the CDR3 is TGTGCCAGCAGCCCGAGGGAAAAGACCCAGTACTTC. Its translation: CASSPREKTQYF.

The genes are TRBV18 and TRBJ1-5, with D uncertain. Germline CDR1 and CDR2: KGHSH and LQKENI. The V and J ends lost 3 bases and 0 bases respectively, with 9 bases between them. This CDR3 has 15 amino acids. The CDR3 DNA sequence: TGTGCCAGCTCACCGGATCGGGATAGCAATCAGCCCCAGCATTTT. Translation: CASSPDRDSNQPQHF.

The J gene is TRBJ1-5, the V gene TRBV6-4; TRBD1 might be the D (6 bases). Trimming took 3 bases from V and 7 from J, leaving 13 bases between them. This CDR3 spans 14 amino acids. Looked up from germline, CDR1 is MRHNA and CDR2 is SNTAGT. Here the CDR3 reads CASSEWGGGQPQHF. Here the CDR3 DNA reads TGTGCCAGCAGTGAGTGGGGGGGCGGGCAGCCCCAGCATTTT.

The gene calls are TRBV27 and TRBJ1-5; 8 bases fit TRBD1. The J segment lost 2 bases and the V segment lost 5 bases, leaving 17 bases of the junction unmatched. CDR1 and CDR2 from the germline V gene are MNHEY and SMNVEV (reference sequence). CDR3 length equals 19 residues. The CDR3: CASSPHPDRGAGGNQPQHF. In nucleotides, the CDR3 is TGTGCCAGCAGTCCTCACCCCGACAGGGGCGCCGGAGGCAATCAGCCCCAGCATTTT.

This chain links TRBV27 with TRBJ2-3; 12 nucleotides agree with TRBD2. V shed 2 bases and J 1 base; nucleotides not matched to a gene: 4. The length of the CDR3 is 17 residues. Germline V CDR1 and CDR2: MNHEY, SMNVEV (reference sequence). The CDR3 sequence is CASSLGTSGPRTDTQYF. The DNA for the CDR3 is TGTGCCAGCAGTTTAGGGACTAGCGGGCCCCGCACAGATACGCAGTATTTT.

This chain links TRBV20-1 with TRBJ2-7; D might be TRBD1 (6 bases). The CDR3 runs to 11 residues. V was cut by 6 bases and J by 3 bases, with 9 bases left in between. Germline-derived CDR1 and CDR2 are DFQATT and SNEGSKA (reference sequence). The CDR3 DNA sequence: TGCAGTGCCCCGGACAGCTACGAGCAGTACTTC. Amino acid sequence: CSAPDSYEQYF.

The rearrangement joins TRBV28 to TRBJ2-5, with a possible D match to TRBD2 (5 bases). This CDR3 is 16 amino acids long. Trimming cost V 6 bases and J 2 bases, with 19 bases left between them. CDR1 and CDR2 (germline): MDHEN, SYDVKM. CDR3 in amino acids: CASRLNPTGMQETQYF. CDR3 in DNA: TGTGCCAGCAGACTAAATCCCACCGGGATGCAAGAGACCCAGTACTTC.

The CDR3 spells CASSDATARATNEKLFF. CDR3 sequence (DNA): TGTGCCAGCAGTGATGCCACAGCCCGTGCAACTAATGAAAAACTGTTTTTT. The chain uses TRBV6-1 and TRBJ1-4; no clear D. CDR1 is MNHNS and CDR2 is SASEGT in the germline V gene. The CDR3 runs 17 residues. Trimming took 3 bases from V and 0 from J, leaving 14 bases between them.